The 8 T cell receptor beta chains below come from one sample, sequenced in a study of healthy donors' naive CD4 and CD8 T cells. Each TCR library used around 540 ng of total RNA and a linear amplification protocol. TCRdb re-derived calls from the reads in MiXCR, one entry per CDR3 protein. The sample gives around 180,000 distinct CDR3 sequences, over 60% of which show up once; less than 2.5% is in the top ten. Sequencing used naive CD4+ and CD8+ T cells sorted from blood, pooled from several donors. These receptors came from a pool of human donors in good health; the sample pools cells from several healthy donors.

The table lists this clonotype with a few counts. This chain links TRBV6-5 with TRBJ1-1, with 7 bases matching TRBD1. This CDR3 has 13 residues. After removal of 6 bases from V and 6 bases from J, the junction contained 7 bases not matched to a gene. The germline V gene encodes CDR1 MNHEY and CDR2 SVGAGI. CDR3 in amino acids: CASSQDRTPEAFF. CDR3 DNA sequence: TGTGCCAGCAGCCAGGACAGGACCCCTGAAGCTTTCTTT.

This rearrangement joins TRBV5-1 to TRBJ2-7, with D unclear. The CDR3 is 15 amino acids. The ends were cut back, 0 bases at V and 2 bases at J, with 12 bases in the middle. CDR1 is SGHRS, CDR2 YFSETQ, per germline. CDR3 in amino acids: CASSLGVALTYEQYF. The CDR3 nucleotides read TGCGCCAGCAGCTTGGGTGTAGCCCTAACCTACGAGCAGTACTTC.

The rearrangement links TRBV27 to TRBJ1-1; 7 positions agree with TRBD1. CDR3 length: 14 amino acids. Unmatched junction bases numbered 6, after V lost 6 bases and J lost 2 bases. Germline V gene lookup returns CDR1 MNHEY and CDR2 SMNVEV (reference sequence). The CDR3 sequence: CASSRGQPNTEAFF. The CDR3, as DNA: TGTGCCAGCAGCAGGGGACAGCCAAACACTGAAGCTTTCTTT.

This clonotype was observed a handful of times. This chain joins TRBV5-1 and TRBJ1-2; D is unclear. The CDR3 runs to 14 residues. The V and J ends lost 4 bases and 7 bases respectively, with 17 bases between them. Per the germline V gene, CDR1 is SGHRS and CDR2 is YFSETQ. As DNA, the CDR3 is TGCGCCAGCAGCCCGGAGCAGCCACGGGGTGGCTACACCTTC. This gives the protein CASSPEQPRGGYTF. The variable domain in full, completed from reference TRBV5-1 and TRBJ1-2, reads KAGVTQTPRYLIKTRGQQVTLSCSPISGHRSVSWYQQTPGQGLQFLFEYFSETQRNKGNFPGRFSGRQFSNSRSEMNVSTLELGDSALYLCASSPEQPRGGYTFGSGTRLTVV.

The V call is TRBV2, the J call TRBJ2-1; D gene ambiguous. Germline CDR1 reads SNHLY; CDR2 reads FYNNEI. CDR3 size: 15 residues. The V end lost 10 bases, the J end lost 2 bases, and 18 bases lay between the germline ends. The CDR3 here is CANPPGFTAYNEQFF. In nucleotides, the CDR3 is TGTGCCAACCCTCCCGGGTTCACTGCCTACAATGAGCAGTTCTTC.

This clonotype was observed once. J is TRBJ1-3 and V is TRBV10-3; 8 bases are a match to TRBD1. The CDR3 extends over 16 amino acids. Looked up from germline, CDR1 is ENHRY and CDR2 is SYGVKD. The V segment lost 0 bases and the J segment 0 bases; nucleotides outside the gene matches: 1. The DNA for the CDR3 is TGTGCCATCAGTGAGTCGACAGGGGACTCTGGAAACACCATATATTTT. Translation: CAISESTGDSGNTIYF.

The V gene is TRBV19, the J gene TRBJ1-2; 8 nucleotides match TRBD1. Germline V lookup: CDR1 LNHDA, CDR2 SQIVND (reference sequence). The CDR3 totals 14 residues. V lost 5 bases and J lost 7; bases outside the gene matches: 9. This CDR3 is CASSFIQGASGYTF. The CDR3 DNA reads TGTGCCAGTAGTTTCATCCAGGGGGCCAGTGGCTACACCTTC.

The J gene is TRBJ2-1, the V gene TRBV29-1; D gene ambiguous. This CDR3 is 13 amino acids long. Trimming took off 1 base at V and 5 bases at J, with 9 bases between the two ends. Germline CDR1 and CDR2: SQVTM and ANQGSEA. The chain's CDR3 is CSVEVGEDNEQFF. The CDR3 DNA reads TGCAGCGTTGAAGTAGGTGAAGACAATGAGCAGTTCTTC.